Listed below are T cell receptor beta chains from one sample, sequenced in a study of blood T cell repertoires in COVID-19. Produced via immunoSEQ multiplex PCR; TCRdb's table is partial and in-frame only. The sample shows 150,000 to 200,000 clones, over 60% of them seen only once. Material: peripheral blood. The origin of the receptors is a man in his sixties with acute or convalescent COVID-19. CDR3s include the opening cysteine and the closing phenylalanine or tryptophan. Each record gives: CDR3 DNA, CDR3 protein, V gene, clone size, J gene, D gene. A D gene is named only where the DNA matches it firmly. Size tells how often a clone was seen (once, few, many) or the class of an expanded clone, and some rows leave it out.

CDR3 DNA: TGCGCCAGCAGCCTGTCGACTAGCGGGGGCACAGATACGCAGTATTTT
CDR3 protein: CASSLSTSGGTDTQYF
V gene: TRBV5-1
clone size: .
J gene: TRBJ2-3
D gene: TRBD2

CDR3 DNA: TGTGCCAGCAGCTTAGGGGGACAGGGGAAAAACATTCAGTACTTC
CDR3 protein: CASSLGGQGKNIQYF
V gene: TRBV7-2
clone size: .
J gene: TRBJ2-4
D gene: TRBD1

CDR3 DNA: TGTGCCAGCAGCTTACAGGGGGCTGTAGAGACCCAGTACTTC
CDR3 protein: CASSLQGAVETQYF
V gene: TRBV7-7
clone size: few
J gene: TRBJ2-5
D gene: TRBD1

CDR3 DNA: TGTGCCTGGAGTGAAAATGAGGGGGCGCTAGCGGCTTTCTTT
CDR3 protein: CAWSENEGALAAFF
V gene: TRBV30
clone size: few
J gene: TRBJ1-1
D gene: TRBD1

CDR3 DNA: TGTGCCAGCAGTTTAGAGGGGATCACTGAAGCTTTCTTT
CDR3 protein: CASSLEGITEAFF
V gene: TRBV12-3/TRBV12-4
clone size: .
J gene: TRBJ1-1
D gene: .

CDR3 DNA: TGTGCCAGCAGCCCGACAGGGGTCATGAACACTGAAGCTTTCTTT
CDR3 protein: CASSPTGVMNTEAFF
V gene: TRBV3-1/TRBV3-2
clone size: .
J gene: TRBJ1-1
D gene: TRBD1

CDR3 DNA: TGTGCCAGCAGTTTCAGTAGGACAGGGGGATTCTACGAGCAGTACTTC
CDR3 protein: CASSFSRTGGFYEQYF
V gene: TRBV6-5
clone size: .
J gene: TRBJ2-7
D gene: TRBD1

CDR3 DNA: TGTGCCAGCAGCCCTGGGGGCAGCTACGAGCAGTACTTC
CDR3 protein: CASSPGGSYEQYF
V gene: TRBV7-3
clone size: .
J gene: TRBJ2-7
D gene: .

CDR3 DNA: TGTGCCAGTAGATCGGACAGGGATTACACCGGGGAGCTGTTTTTT
CDR3 protein: CASRSDRDYTGELFF
V gene: TRBV19
clone size: .
J gene: TRBJ2-2
D gene: TRBD1

CDR3 DNA: TGTGCCAGCTCACCGGACACTCGCGACACCATATATTTT
CDR3 protein: CASSPDTRDTIYF
V gene: TRBV18
clone size: .
J gene: TRBJ1-3
D gene: .

CDR3 DNA: TGTGCCAGCAGTTCCTACAGGGAAGGAAAACTGTTTTTT
CDR3 protein: CASSSYREGKLFF
V gene: TRBV12-3/TRBV12-4
clone size: .
J gene: TRBJ1-4
D gene: .

CDR3 DNA: TGTGCCTGGAGTGTACGAGGTGTCTTTGGAAACACCATATATTTT
CDR3 protein: CAWSVRGVFGNTIYF
V gene: TRBV30
clone size: .
J gene: TRBJ1-3
D gene: .

CDR3 DNA: TGTGCCTGGAGTGTATCAGGACAGGGGGGGAGTGGCTACACCTTC
CDR3 protein: CAWSVSGQGGSGYTF
V gene: TRBV30
clone size: .
J gene: TRBJ1-2
D gene: TRBD1

CDR3 DNA: TGTGCCAGCAGCTTAGAAGAGGGCGTCGGGGAGCTGTTTTTT
CDR3 protein: CASSLEEGVGELFF
V gene: TRBV7-2
clone size: .
J gene: TRBJ2-2
D gene: .

CDR3 DNA: TGCGCCAGCAGCGCGGGACAGCTTACCTACGAGCAGTACTTC
CDR3 protein: CASSAGQLTYEQYF
V gene: TRBV5-1
clone size: .
J gene: TRBJ2-7
D gene: .

CDR3 DNA: TGTGCCAGCAGTATCGATGGAGGGTTCGGTCAGCCCCAGCATTTT
CDR3 protein: CASSIDGGFGQPQHF
V gene: TRBV27
clone size: .
J gene: TRBJ1-5
D gene: .

CDR3 DNA: TGTGCCAGCAGCCCTGCACACGCAGGGGGGCACGGGGAGCTGTTTTTT
CDR3 protein: CASSPAHAGGHGELFF
V gene: TRBV7-2
clone size: .
J gene: TRBJ2-2
D gene: .

CDR3 DNA: TGCGCCAGCAGCTTCCACCGGGAGCTTGTCACAGATACGCAGTATTTT
CDR3 protein: CASSFHRELVTDTQYF
V gene: TRBV5-1
clone size: once
J gene: TRBJ2-3
D gene: .

CDR3 DNA: TGTGCCAGCAGCTTAGATCCACAGGGGGTCGATGGCTACACCTTC
CDR3 protein: CASSLDPQGVDGYTF
V gene: TRBV7-8
clone size: .
J gene: TRBJ1-2
D gene: TRBD1

CDR3 DNA: TGTGCCAGCTCACAGGACATTCTCCCTCACAATGAGCAGTTCTTC
CDR3 protein: CASSQDILPHNEQFF
V gene: TRBV6-5
clone size: .
J gene: TRBJ2-1
D gene: .

CDR3 DNA: TGCGCCAGCAGACACGCAGGGGGCATCGACTATGGCTACACCTTC
CDR3 protein: CASRHAGGIDYGYTF
V gene: TRBV5-1
clone size: .
J gene: TRBJ1-2
D gene: TRBD1

CDR3 DNA: TGTGCCAGCAGCGTAGAGGCGGCTAGCGGGGGAAGCACAGATACGCAGTATTTT
CDR3 protein: CASSVEAASGGSTDTQYF
V gene: TRBV9
clone size: .
J gene: TRBJ2-3
D gene: TRBD2

CDR3 DNA: TGTGCCAGCATCCTTTTGCGACTCACGAACACCGGGGAGCTGTTTTTT
CDR3 protein: CASILLRLTNTGELFF
V gene: TRBV5-4
clone size: .
J gene: TRBJ2-2
D gene: .